The 23 T cell receptor beta chains presented below share a single source sample, sequenced in a study of cytomegalovirus exposure and HLA in healthy donors. This PCR relied on a set of 60 Vbeta primers and 13 Jbeta primers. Only in-frame clones appear in the TCRdb table, and some are missing; sequencing was by immunoSEQ multiplex PCR. The table shows some 140,000 clones, with 60% to 85% occurring only once. Sequencing was done on a sample of PBMCs. Source of these receptors: a man aged 18 to 30 in good health and CMV-seronegative.

The J gene is TRBJ1-2, the V gene TRBV6-4, with D tentatively TRBD1 (6 bases). Trimming cost V 3 bases and J 5 bases, with 16 bases left between them. CDR1 and CDR2 (germline): MRHNA, SNTAGT. This CDR3 is 15 amino acids long. The CDR3 sequence is CASSEGSAGDYGYTF. In DNA form, the CDR3 reads TGTGCCAGCAGTGAGGGGTCCGCAGGGGATTATGGCTACACCTTC.

In the case of this clone: One end of the junction varies from germline; a read error may be responsible. The J gene is TRBJ1-1, the V gene TRBV7-9; 9 nucleotides agree with TRBD1. The CDR3 has 14 residues. Germline V gives CDR1 SEHNR, CDR2 FQNEAQ (reference sequence). The CDR3: CSSSFGQGMTEAFF. CDR3 bases: TGTTCCAGCAGCTTCGGACAGGGGATGACTGAAGCTTTCTTT.

The rearrangement links TRBV11-2 to TRBJ2-6, with 11 bases identical to TRBD1. J was trimmed by 4 bases and V by 4 bases; bases with no gene match: 9. The CDR3 contains 18 residues. CDR1 is SGHAT and CDR2 is FQNNGV in the germline V gene. CDR3 bases: TGTGCCAGCAGCTACCGGACAGGGGGCGCGGGGGGGGCCAACGTCCTGACTTTC. This gives the protein CASSYRTGGAGGANVLTF.

The CDR3, as DNA: TGTGCCATCAGTACCACTCTGACAGGGAACATGAACACTGAAGCTTTCTTT. This gives the protein CAISTTLTGNMNTEAFF. This chain joins TRBV10-3 and TRBJ1-1; 7 bases map to TRBD1. The CDR3 contains 17 residues. Unmatched junction bases numbered 12, after V lost 5 bases and J lost 0 bases. Germline V gene sequence: CDR1 ENHRY, CDR2 SYGVKD.

The rearrangement links TRBV5-4 to TRBJ2-1, with TRBD2 matching over 8 bases. The CDR3 is 17 residues long. The V gene's germline CDR1 is SGHNT and CDR2 YYREEE (reference sequence). J was trimmed by 10 bases and V by 4 bases; bases with no gene match: 19. The CDR3 DNA follows: TGTGCCAGCAGCCCTTGGACCAGCGGGGGTCCGGGAAGGGAGCAGTTCTTC. Its translation: CASSPWTSGGPGREQFF.

The chain combines TRBV21-1 with TRBJ2-7; TRBD2 reflects the table's D call only, with no check against the DNA. TRBV21-1 counts as a pseudogene. This CDR3 is built from 12 residues. The CDR3 protein is CASSKEVLEQYF. The CDR3 DNA is TGTGCCAGCTCTAAGGAGGTACTCGAGCAGTACTTC.

A few counts support this clone. The chain recombines TRBV4-1 with TRBJ1-3, with D perhaps TRBD1 (5 bases). The ends were cut back, 6 bases at V and 3 bases at J, with 24 bases in the middle. The CDR3 contains 18 residues. Germline V gives CDR1 MGHRA, CDR2 YSYEKL. The CDR3 loop is CASRPRGTFGFGGNTIYF. The CDR3 DNA follows: TGCGCCAGCAGGCCCCGGGGGACTTTCGGGTTTGGTGGAAACACCATATATTTT.

This sequence joins TRBV20-1 and TRBJ1-1; unclear D gene. Germline values: CDR1 DFQATT, CDR2 SNEGSKA (reference sequence). The V end lost 4 bases, the J end lost 10 bases, and 13 bases lay between the germline ends. CDR3 length: 11 amino acids. CDR3 in amino acids: CSAIGPAGAFF. CDR3 in DNA: TGCAGTGCTATAGGACCGGCGGGAGCTTTCTTT.

The chain joins TRBV6-1 to TRBJ2-7; D might be TRBD2 (6 bases). The germline V gene encodes CDR1 MNHNS and CDR2 SASEGT. V lost 4 bases and J 2 bases, leaving 9 bases between the germline ends. This CDR3 contains 13 residues. CDR3 sequence reads: CASSAGLPYEQYF. Written as DNA, the CDR3 is TGTGCCAGCAGTGCGGGACTCCCCTACGAGCAGTACTTC.

The chain joins TRBV7-2 to TRBJ1-1; TRBD1 might be the D (5 bases). V lost 0 bases and J lost 0, with 14 bases in between. The CDR3 length is 17 residues. The germline V gene has CDR1 SGHTA and CDR2 FQGNSA. The CDR3, as DNA: TGTGCCAGCAGCTTAGCGCAGGGAGGAGGGGTGAACACTGAAGCTTTCTTT. Translating it yields CASSLAQGGGVNTEAFF. Looking up the rest from reference TRBV7-2 and TRBJ1-1 gives the full variable domain: GAGVSQSPSNKVTEKGKDVELRCDPISGHTALYWYRQSLGQGLEFLIYFQGNSAPDKSGLPSDRFSAERTGGSVSTLTIQRTQQEDSAVYLCASSLAQGGGVNTEAFFGQGTRLTVV.

CDR3 DNA sequence: TGTGCCAGTAGTATAAGGGCCCGGGGTAATCAGCCCCAGCATTTT. Its protein product is CASSIRARGNQPQHF. This chain connects TRBV19 to TRBJ1-5; D ambiguous. Per the germline V gene, CDR1 is LNHDA and CDR2 is SQIVND (reference sequence). V shed 2 bases and J shed 4 bases, with 12 bases lying between them. This CDR3 is built from 15 residues.

The chain couples TRBV27 to TRBJ2-1, with TRBD1 identical over 7 bases. CDR3 length equals 14 residues. CDR1 and CDR2 from the germline V gene are MNHEY and SMNVEV (reference sequence). J was trimmed by 5 bases and V by 6 bases; bases with no gene match: 7. CDR3 sequence: CASRVPGQHNEQFF. Here the CDR3 DNA reads TGTGCCAGCAGGGTCCCGGGACAGCACAATGAGCAGTTCTTC.

The chain has TRBV6-6 and TRBJ2-7; D is unclear. Germline CDR1 MNHNY, CDR2 SVGAGI (reference sequence). The CDR3 has 11 amino acids. Trimming removed 10 bases at V and 3 bases at J, with 10 bases between. In nucleotides, the CDR3 is TGTGCCACAGAACGTGGCTACGAGCAGTACTTC. Translating gives CATERGYEQYF.

The rearrangement uses TRBV7-9 and TRBJ1-2; a possible D gene is TRBD1 (5 bases). Trimming took 4 bases from V and 4 from J, leaving 7 bases between them. CDR1 is SEHNR and CDR2 is FQNEAQ in the germline V gene (reference sequence). The CDR3 is made up of 12 amino acids. The CDR3 region has the DNA TGTGCCAGCAGCTCAGACAGCTATGGCTACACCTTC. It yields the protein CASSSDSYGYTF.

This sequence joins TRBV7-3 and TRBJ2-1; possible D gene TRBD2, 6 bases. The CDR3 loop spans 14 amino acids. Germline-derived CDR1 and CDR2 are SGHTA and FQGTGA. V was pared by 1 base and J by 7 bases, with 11 bases between. The CDR3 DNA is TGTGCCAGCAGCTTAATAGCTGGGGGGAATGAGCAGTTCTTC. Amino acids: CASSLIAGGNEQFF.

The chain employs TRBV30 and TRBJ2-5; D gene ambiguous. The V end lost 2 bases, the J end lost 2 bases, and 9 bases lay between the germline ends. CDR1 GTSNPN and CDR2 SVGIG come from the germline V gene (reference sequence). This CDR3 region has 13 residues. The CDR3, as DNA: TGTGCCTGGAGTCCCGGTTTGCAAGAGACCCAGTACTTC. Translation gives CAWSPGLQETQYF.

This clone was recorded only once. The V and J genes are TRBV7-8 and TRBJ1-5, with D possibly being TRBD1 (6 bases). In germline, CDR1 is SGHVS, CDR2 FQNEAQ. V lost 5 bases and J lost 3, with 11 bases in between. The CDR3 has 14 residues. The CDR3 DNA reads TGTGCCAGCAGCCACAGGGATACCAATCAGCCCCAGCATTTT. Residues: CASSHRDTNQPQHF.

The chain recombines TRBV6-6 with TRBJ1-5, with D possibly matching TRBD1 (5 bases). This CDR3 comprises 13 residues. V dropped 8 bases and J dropped 1 base, with 9 bases sitting between them. Germline lookup yields CDR1 MNHNY and CDR2 SVGAGI (reference sequence). The chain's CDR3 is CASATESNQPQHF. CDR3 nucleotides: TGTGCCAGCGCGACAGAAAGCAATCAGCCCCAGCATTTT.

This clone was counted once. The chain carries TRBV5-4 and TRBJ1-4; 9 bases map to TRBD1. Germline trimming cut 5 bases from V and 7 bases from J; bases unmatched to any gene: 6. CDR1 is SGHNT and CDR2 is YYREEE in the germline V gene (reference sequence). The CDR3 is made up of 14 amino acids. Written as DNA, the CDR3 is TGTGCCAGCAGGGCGGACAGGGGTACTGAAAAACTGTTTTTT. Protein: CASRADRGTEKLFF.

As for this clone: Other DNA sequences in this specimen translate into the identical CDR3. The genes are TRBV6-6 and TRBJ2-5; D not resolved. Between the trimmed V and J ends, which lost 7 bases and 2 bases, there was a span of 5 bases. The CDR3 length is 11 residues. In germline, CDR1 is MNHNY, CDR2 SVGAGI (reference sequence). The chain's CDR3 is CASTKQETQYF. CDR3 bases: TGTGCCAGCACAAAACAAGAGACCCAGTACTTC.

This clone was recorded only once. This chain links TRBV10-2 with TRBJ2-5; no clear D. The end of the DNA is better explained by TRBJ2-7, so the J call may be wrong. CDR3 size: 13 residues. Per germline, CDR1 WSHSY and CDR2 SAAADI. The CDR3 here is CASSAARKYEQYF. The CDR3 region has the DNA TGCGCCAGCTCGGCGGCACGTAAATACGAGCAGTACTTC.

The V and J genes are TRBV15 and TRBJ2-7; maybe TRBD2 (5 bases). The CDR3 sequence is 14 residues long. Germline V gives CDR1 LNHNV, CDR2 YYDKDF (reference sequence). The V end was cut by 4 bases, the J end by 2 bases, with 12 bases between. The CDR3 region is CATSNSGVPYEQYF. As DNA, the CDR3 is TGTGCCACCAGCAACTCCGGGGTCCCCTACGAGCAGTACTTC.

This clone was recorded a few times. This chain links TRBV9 with TRBJ1-1, with D maybe TRBD1 (6 bases). V was trimmed by 1 base and J by 0 bases, leaving 7 bases between them. Germline lookup yields CDR1 SGDLS and CDR2 YYNGEE. This CDR3 comprises 14 residues. The CDR3 sequence: CASSVTGLNTEAFF. The DNA of the CDR3 is TGTGCCAGCAGCGTAACAGGGCTGAACACTGAAGCTTTCTTT. Full variable domain (remainder filled in from reference TRBV9 and TRBJ1-1): DSGVTQTPKHLITATGQRVTLRCSPRSGDLSVYWYQQSLDQGLQFLIQYYNGEERAKGNILERFSAQQFPDLHSELNLSSLELGDSALYFCASSVTGLNTEAFFGQGTRLTVV.